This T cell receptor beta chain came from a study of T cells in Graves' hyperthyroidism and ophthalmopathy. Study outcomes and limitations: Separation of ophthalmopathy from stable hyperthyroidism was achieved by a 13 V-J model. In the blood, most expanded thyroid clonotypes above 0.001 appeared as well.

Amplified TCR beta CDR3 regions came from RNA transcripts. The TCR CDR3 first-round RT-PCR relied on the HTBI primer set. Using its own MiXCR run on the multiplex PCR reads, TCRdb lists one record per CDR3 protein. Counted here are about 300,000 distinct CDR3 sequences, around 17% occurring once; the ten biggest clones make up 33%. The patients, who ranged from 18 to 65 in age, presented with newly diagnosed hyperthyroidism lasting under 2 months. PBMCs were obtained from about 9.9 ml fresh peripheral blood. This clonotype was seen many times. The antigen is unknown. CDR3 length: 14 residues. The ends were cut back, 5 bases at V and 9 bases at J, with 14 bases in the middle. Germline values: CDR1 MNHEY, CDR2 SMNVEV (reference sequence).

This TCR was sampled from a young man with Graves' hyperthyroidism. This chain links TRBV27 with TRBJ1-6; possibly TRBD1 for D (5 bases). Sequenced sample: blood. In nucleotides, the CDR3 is TGTGCCAGCAGTCTAGGGACCTGGGGTTCACCCCTCCACTTT. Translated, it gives CASSLGTWGSPLHF.